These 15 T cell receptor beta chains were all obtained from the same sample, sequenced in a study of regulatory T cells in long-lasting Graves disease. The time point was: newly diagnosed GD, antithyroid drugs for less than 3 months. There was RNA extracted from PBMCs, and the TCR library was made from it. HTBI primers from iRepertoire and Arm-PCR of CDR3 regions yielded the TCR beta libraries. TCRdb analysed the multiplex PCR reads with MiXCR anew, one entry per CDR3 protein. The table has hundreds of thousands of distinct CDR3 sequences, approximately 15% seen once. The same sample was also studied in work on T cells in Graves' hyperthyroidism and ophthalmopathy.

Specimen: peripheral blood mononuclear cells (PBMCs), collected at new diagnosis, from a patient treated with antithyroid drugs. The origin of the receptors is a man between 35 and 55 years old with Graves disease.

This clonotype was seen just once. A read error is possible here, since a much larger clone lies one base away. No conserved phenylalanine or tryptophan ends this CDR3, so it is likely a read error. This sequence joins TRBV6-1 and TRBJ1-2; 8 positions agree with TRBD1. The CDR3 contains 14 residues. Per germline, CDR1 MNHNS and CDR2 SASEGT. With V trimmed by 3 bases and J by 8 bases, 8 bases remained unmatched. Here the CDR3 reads CASSERRTGSGYTL. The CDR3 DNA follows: TGTGCCAGCAGTGAGCGAAGGACAGGGAGCGGCTACACCCTC.

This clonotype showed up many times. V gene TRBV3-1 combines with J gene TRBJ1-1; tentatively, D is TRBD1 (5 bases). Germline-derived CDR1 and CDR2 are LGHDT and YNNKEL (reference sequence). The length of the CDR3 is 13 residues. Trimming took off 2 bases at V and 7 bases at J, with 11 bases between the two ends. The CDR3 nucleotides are TGTGCCAGCAGCCAAAACAGGCAACTTGAAGCTTTCTTT. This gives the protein CASSQNRQLEAFF.

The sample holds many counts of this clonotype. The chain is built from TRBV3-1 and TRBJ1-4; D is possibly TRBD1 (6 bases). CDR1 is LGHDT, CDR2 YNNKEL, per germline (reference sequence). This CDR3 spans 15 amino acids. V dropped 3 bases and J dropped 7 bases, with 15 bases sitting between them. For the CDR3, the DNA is TGTGCCAGCAGCCAGTTGCCAGGGGCGGGTGAAAAACTGTTTTTT. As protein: CASSQLPGAGEKLFF.

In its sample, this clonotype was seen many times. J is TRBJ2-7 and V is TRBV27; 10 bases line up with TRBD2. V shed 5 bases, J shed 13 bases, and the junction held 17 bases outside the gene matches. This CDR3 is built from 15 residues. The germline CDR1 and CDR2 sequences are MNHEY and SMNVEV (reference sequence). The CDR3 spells CASSPFKSLAGDHYF. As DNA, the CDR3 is TGTGCCAGCAGTCCCTTTAAGTCGCTAGCGGGGGATCACTACTTC.

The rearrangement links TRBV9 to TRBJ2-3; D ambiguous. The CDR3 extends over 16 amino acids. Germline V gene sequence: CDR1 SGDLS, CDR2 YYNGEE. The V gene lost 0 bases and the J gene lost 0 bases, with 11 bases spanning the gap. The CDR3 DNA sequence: TGTGCCAGCAGCGTAGGTACAGACAAGAGCACAGATACGCAGTATTTT. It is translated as CASSVGTDKSTDTQYF.

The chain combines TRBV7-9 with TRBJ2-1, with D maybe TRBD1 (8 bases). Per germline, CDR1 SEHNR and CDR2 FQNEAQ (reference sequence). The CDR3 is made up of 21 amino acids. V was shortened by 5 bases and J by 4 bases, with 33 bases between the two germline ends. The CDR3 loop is CASSPRGGGAIDRGFYNEQFF. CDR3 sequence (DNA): TGTGCCAGCAGCCCAAGGGGGGGGGGGGCCATCGACAGGGGTTTTTACAATGAGCAGTTCTTC. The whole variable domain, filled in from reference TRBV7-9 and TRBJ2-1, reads DTGVSQNPRHKITKRGQNVTFRCDPISEHNRLYWYRQTLGQGPEFLTYFQNEAQLEKSRLLSDRFSAERPKGSFSTLEIQRTEQGDSAMYLCASSPRGGGAIDRGFYNEQFFGPGTRLTVL.

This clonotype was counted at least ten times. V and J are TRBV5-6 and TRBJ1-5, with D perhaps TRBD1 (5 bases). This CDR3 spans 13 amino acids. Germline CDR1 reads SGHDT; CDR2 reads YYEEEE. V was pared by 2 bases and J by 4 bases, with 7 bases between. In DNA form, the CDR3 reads TGTGCCAGCAGCTTCAACAGGAATCAGCCCCAGCATTTT. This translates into CASSFNRNQPQHF.

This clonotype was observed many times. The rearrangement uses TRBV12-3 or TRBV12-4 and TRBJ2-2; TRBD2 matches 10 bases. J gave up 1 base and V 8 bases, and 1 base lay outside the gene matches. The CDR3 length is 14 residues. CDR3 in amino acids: CASRLAGNTGELFF. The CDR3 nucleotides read TGTGCCAGCCGACTAGCGGGGAACACCGGGGAGCTGTTTTTT.

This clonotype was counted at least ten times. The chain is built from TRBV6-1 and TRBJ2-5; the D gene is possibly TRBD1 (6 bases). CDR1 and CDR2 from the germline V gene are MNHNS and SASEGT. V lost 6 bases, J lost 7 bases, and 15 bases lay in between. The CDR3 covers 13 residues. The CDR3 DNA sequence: TGTGCCAGCAGCGAGAACAGGGACGTGACCCAGTACTTC. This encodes CASSENRDVTQYF.

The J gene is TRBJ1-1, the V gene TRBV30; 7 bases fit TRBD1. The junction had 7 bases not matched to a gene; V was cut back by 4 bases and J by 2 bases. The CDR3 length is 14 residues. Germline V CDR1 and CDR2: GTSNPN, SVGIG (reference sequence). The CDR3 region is CAWTAGTANTEAFF. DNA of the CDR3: TGTGCCTGGACCGCCGGGACAGCTAACACTGAAGCTTTCTTT.

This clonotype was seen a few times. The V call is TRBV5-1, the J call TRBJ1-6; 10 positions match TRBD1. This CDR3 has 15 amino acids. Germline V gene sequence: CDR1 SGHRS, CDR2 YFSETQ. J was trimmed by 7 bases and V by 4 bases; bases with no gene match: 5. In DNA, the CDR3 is TGCGCCAGCAGCCCCGGGACAGGGGTCAATTCACCCCTCCACTTT. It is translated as CASSPGTGVNSPLHF. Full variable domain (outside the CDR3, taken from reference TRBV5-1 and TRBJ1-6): KAGVTQTPRYLIKTRGQQVTLSCSPISGHRSVSWYQQTPGQGLQFLFEYFSETQRNKGNFPGRFSGRQFSNSRSEMNVSTLELGDSALYLCASSPGTGVNSPLHFGNGTRLTVT.

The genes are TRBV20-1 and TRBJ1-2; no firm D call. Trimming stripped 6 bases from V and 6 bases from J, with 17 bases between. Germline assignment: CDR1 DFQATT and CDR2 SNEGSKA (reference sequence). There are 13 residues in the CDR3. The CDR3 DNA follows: TGCAGTGCCCGGCGGGCGGATAGGGATGGCTACACCTTC. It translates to CSARRADRDGYTF.

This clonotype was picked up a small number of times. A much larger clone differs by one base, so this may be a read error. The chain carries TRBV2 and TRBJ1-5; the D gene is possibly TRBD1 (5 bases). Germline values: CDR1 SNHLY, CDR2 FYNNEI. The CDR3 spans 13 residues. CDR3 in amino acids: CAGSGGIDQPQHF. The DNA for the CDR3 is TGTGCCGGCAGCGGGGGTATAGATCAGCCCCAGCATTTT.

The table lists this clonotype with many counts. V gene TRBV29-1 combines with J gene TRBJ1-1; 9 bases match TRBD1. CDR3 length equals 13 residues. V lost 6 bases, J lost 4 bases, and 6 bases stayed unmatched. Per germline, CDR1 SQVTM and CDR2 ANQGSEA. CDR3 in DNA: TGCAGCGTAACGGACAGGGGTCTCACTGAAGCTTTCTTT. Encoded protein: CSVTDRGLTEAFF.

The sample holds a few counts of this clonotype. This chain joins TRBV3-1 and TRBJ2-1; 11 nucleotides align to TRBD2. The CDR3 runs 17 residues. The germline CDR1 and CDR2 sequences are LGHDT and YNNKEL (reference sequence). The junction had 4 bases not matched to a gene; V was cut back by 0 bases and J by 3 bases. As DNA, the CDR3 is TGTGCCAGCAGCCAAGAGGGACTAGCGGCTTTCTACAATGAGCAGTTCTTC. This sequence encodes CASSQEGLAAFYNEQFF.